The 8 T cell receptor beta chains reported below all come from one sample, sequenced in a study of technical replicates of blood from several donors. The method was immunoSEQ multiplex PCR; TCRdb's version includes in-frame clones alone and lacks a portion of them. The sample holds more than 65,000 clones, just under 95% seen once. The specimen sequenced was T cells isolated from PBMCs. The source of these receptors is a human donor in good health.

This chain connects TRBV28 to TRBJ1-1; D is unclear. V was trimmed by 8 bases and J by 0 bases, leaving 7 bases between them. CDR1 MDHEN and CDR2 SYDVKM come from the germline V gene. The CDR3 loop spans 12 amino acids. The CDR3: CASALMNTEAFF. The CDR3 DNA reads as TGTGCCAGCGCGCTCATGAACACTGAAGCTTTCTTT.

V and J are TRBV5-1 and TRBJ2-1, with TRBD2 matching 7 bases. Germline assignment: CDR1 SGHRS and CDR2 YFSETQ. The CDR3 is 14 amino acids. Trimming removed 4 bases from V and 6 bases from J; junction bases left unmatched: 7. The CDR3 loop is CASSVAGGPNEQFF. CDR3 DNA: TGCGCCAGCAGCGTAGCGGGCGGTCCCAATGAGCAGTTCTTC.

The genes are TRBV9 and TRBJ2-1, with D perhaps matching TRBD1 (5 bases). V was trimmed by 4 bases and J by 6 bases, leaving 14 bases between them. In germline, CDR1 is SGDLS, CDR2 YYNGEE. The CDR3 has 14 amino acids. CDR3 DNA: TGTGCCAGCAGCTCCCAAGGGGCCAGCAATGAGCAGTTCTTC. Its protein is CASSSQGASNEQFF.

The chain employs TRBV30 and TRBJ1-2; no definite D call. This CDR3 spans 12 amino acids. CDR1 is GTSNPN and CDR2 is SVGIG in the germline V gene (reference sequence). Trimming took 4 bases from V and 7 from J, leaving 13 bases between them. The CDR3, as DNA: TGTGCCTGGACGGAGGGTTTCTCTGGCTACACCTTC. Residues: CAWTEGFSGYTF. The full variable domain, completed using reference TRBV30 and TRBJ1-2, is SQTIHQWPATLVQPVGSPLSLECTVEGTSNPNLYWYRQAAGRGLQLLFYSVGIGQISSEVPQNLSASRPQDRQFILSSKKLLLSDSGFYLCAWTEGFSGYTFGSGTRLTVV.

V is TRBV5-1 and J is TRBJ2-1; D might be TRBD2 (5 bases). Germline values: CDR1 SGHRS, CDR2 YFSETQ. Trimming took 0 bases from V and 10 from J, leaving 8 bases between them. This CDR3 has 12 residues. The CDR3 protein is CASSLAGMEQFF. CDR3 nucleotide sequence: TGCGCCAGCAGCTTGGCGGGGATGGAGCAGTTCTTC.

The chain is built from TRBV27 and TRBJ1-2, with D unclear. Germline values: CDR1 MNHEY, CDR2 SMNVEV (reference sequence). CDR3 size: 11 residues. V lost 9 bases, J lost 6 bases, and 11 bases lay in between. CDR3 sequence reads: CASLSPDGYTF. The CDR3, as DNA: TGTGCCAGTCTTTCTCCCGATGGCTACACCTTC.

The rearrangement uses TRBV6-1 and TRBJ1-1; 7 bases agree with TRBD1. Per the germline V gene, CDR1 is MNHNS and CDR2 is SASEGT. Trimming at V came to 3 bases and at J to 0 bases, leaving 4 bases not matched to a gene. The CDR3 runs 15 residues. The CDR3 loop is CASSDDREVNTEAFF. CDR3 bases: TGTGCCAGCAGTGACGACAGGGAGGTGAACACTGAAGCTTTCTTT.

The CDR3 loop reads CASSGSGSSYNEQFF. DNA for the CDR3: TGTGCCAGCAGCGGAAGCGGGAGCTCCTACAATGAGCAGTTCTTC. The chain couples TRBV9 to TRBJ2-1, with 8 positions matching TRBD2. Germline values: CDR1 SGDLS, CDR2 YYNGEE. V dropped 3 bases and J dropped 0; count of bases not matched to a gene: 2. This CDR3 spans 15 amino acids. Complete variable domain (other parts from reference TRBV9 and TRBJ2-1): DSGVTQTPKHLITATGQRVTLRCSPRSGDLSVYWYQQSLDQGLQFLIQYYNGEERAKGNILERFSAQQFPDLHSELNLSSLELGDSALYFCASSGSGSSYNEQFFGPGTRLTVL.